This paragraph reports one TCR beta chain. The germline gene is not matched at one end of the junction; a read error may be the cause. The sample originates from a study of control samples from healthy donors and cancer patients. The germline V gene has CDR1 SQVTM and CDR2 ANQGSEA. The CDR3 has 14 amino acids. Assay used: immunoSEQ multiplex PCR; TCRdb lists only in-frame clones, some missing. The sample yields roughly 90,000 clones, 85% to 95% seen once. The sample was blood. The J gene is TRBJ2-1, the V gene TRBV29-1; D not resolved. The source is a woman younger than 45 in good health. CDR3 DNA sequence: TGCAGCGTTGTGAGCTACACCTCCCACAATGAGCAGTTCTTC. Translating gives CSVVSYTSHNEQFF.